The next 16 T cell receptor beta chains were all read from a single sample in a study of cytomegalovirus exposure and HLA in healthy donors. Both 60 Vbeta primers and 13 Jbeta primers went into the PCR. Only in-frame clones appear in the TCRdb table, and some are missing; sequencing was by immunoSEQ multiplex PCR. The table lists about 220,000 clones, roughly 80% of them singletons. Material for sequencing was PBMCs. These receptors came from a woman aged 40 to 50 in good health and CMV-seropositive.

The chain is built from TRBV29-1 and TRBJ2-5; possible D gene TRBD2, 5 bases. The CDR3 sequence is 13 residues long. Germline V gives CDR1 SQVTM, CDR2 ANQGSEA. V shed 4 bases and J shed 5 bases, with 14 bases lying between them. CDR3 sequence reads: CSVVGRTFETQYF. For the CDR3, the DNA is TGCAGCGTTGTTGGCAGGACTTTTGAGACCCAGTACTTC.

This chain connects TRBV11-3 to TRBJ2-2, with a weak D call TRBD2 (7 bases). Deletions cut 5 bases from V and 6 bases from J, with 19 bases between. The germline CDR1 and CDR2 sequences are SGHNT and YENEEA. The CDR3 sequence is 16 residues long. The CDR3 DNA reads as TGTGCCAGCAGCCCGAATGGGGGGGGCGCCGCCGGGGAGCTGTTTTTT. The encoded protein is CASSPNGGGAAGELFF.

CDR3 residues: CASSVRTESNTGELFF. CDR3 in DNA: TGTGCCAGCAGCGTAAGGACAGAGTCGAACACCGGGGAGCTGTTTTTT. The rearrangement joins TRBV9 to TRBJ2-2; D perhaps matches TRBD1 (6 bases). V lost 1 base and J 0 bases, leaving 10 bases between the germline ends. The germline V gene has CDR1 SGDLS and CDR2 YYNGEE. The CDR3 length is 16 residues.

The CDR3 loop is CASSVRSSLTDTQYF. The CDR3 bases are TGTGCCAGCAGCGTAAGGTCTAGCTTAACAGATACGCAGTATTTT. V gene TRBV9 combines with J gene TRBJ2-3, with D possibly TRBD2 on 5 matching bases. The V end was cut by 1 base, the J end by 3 bases, with 12 bases between. There are 15 residues in the CDR3. Germline V gene lookup returns CDR1 SGDLS and CDR2 YYNGEE. The entire variable domain, with the rest obtained from reference TRBV9 and TRBJ2-3, is as follows: DSGVTQTPKHLITATGQRVTLRCSPRSGDLSVYWYQQSLDQGLQFLIQYYNGEERAKGNILERFSAQQFPDLHSELNLSSLELGDSALYFCASSVRSSLTDTQYFGPGTRLTVL.

This CDR3 reads CASSPRWGSKDIQYF. CDR3 nucleotide sequence: TGTGCCAGCAGCCCCCGATGGGGCAGCAAGGACATTCAGTACTTC. The chain combines TRBV7-2 with TRBJ2-4; D perhaps matches TRBD1 (5 bases). Germline V CDR1 and CDR2: SGHTA, FQGNSA. The length of the CDR3 is 15 residues. V lost 5 bases to trimming and J lost 8 bases, with 19 bases between them. Combining the CDR3 with reference TRBV7-2 and TRBJ2-4 gives the whole variable domain GAGVSQSPSNKVTEKGKDVELRCDPISGHTALYWYRQSLGQGLEFLIYFQGNSAPDKSGLPSDRFSAERTGGSVSTLTIQRTQQEDSAVYLCASSPRWGSKDIQYFGAGTRLSVL.

The chain has TRBV6-5 and TRBJ2-7; perhaps TRBD2 as D (5 bases). Trimming cost V 10 bases and J 0 bases, with 13 bases left between them. Per germline, CDR1 MNHEY and CDR2 SVGAGI. This CDR3 has 13 amino acids. The CDR3 coding sequence is TGTGCCACCACCTCGGGGAGCTCCTACGAGCAGTACTTC. Translating gives CATTSGSSYEQYF.

The J gene is TRBJ1-3, the V gene TRBV7-2, with 8 bases aligning to TRBD1. Looked up from germline, CDR1 is SGHTA and CDR2 is FQGNSA. The trim removed 0 bases at V and 3 bases at J, leaving 1 base unmatched. The CDR3 covers 15 residues. This CDR3 reads CASSLADRVGNTIYF. Here the CDR3 DNA reads TGTGCCAGCAGCTTAGCGGACAGGGTTGGAAACACCATATATTTT.

The J gene is TRBJ1-4, the V gene TRBV27; 9 positions match TRBD1. Germline V gene data show CDR1 as MNHEY and CDR2 as SMNVEV (reference sequence). Germline trimming cut 6 bases from V and 0 bases from J; bases unmatched to any gene: 8. The CDR3 runs to 17 residues. The CDR3 loop reads CASRRRTGETTNEKLFF. CDR3 bases: TGTGCCAGCAGACGACGGACAGGGGAGACAACTAATGAAAAACTGTTTTTT. Looking up the rest from reference TRBV27 and TRBJ1-4 gives the full variable domain: EAQVTQNPRYLITVTGKKLTVTCSQNMNHEYMSWYRQDPGLGLRQIYYSMNVEVTDKGDVPEGYKVSRKEKRNFPLILESPSPNQTSLYFCASRRRTGETTNEKLFFGSGTQLSVL.

This chain links TRBV15 with TRBJ1-5; the D gene is possibly TRBD1 (6 bases). The CDR3 runs 13 residues. V lost 8 bases, J lost 1 base, and 9 bases lay in between. The germline gives CDR1 LNHNV, CDR2 YYDKDF (reference sequence). The CDR3 DNA is TGTGCCACCGCAGGGGACAGCAATCAGCCCCAGCATTTT. Translating it yields CATAGDSNQPQHF. The full variable domain, in which reference TRBV15 and TRBJ1-5 provide the parts outside the CDR3, is DAMVIQNPRYQVTQFGKPVTLSCSQTLNHNVMYWYQQKSSQAPKLLFHYYDKDFNNEADTPDNFQSRRPNTSFCFLDIRSPGLGDTAMYLCATAGDSNQPQHFGDGTRLSIL.

The rearrangement uses TRBV7-3 and TRBJ2-7; 10 positions match TRBD1. CDR1 and CDR2 from the germline V gene are SGHTA and FQGTGA. V shed 0 bases, J shed 5 bases, and the junction held 1 base outside the gene matches. The CDR3 consists of 14 residues. CDR3 region: CASSLTGTGDEQYF. DNA for the CDR3: TGTGCCAGCAGCTTAACGGGGACAGGGGACGAGCAGTACTTC.

The chain carries TRBV5-4 and TRBJ2-2; TRBD2 agrees at 7 bases. From germline, CDR1 is SGHNT and CDR2 YYREEE (reference sequence). This CDR3 spans 17 amino acids. The V segment lost 3 bases and the J segment 4 bases; nucleotides outside the gene matches: 12. CDR3: CASSSPSGARTTGELFF. As DNA, the CDR3 is TGTGCCAGCAGCTCGCCCAGCGGGGCCCGAACCACCGGGGAGCTGTTTTTT. Full variable domain (outside the CDR3, taken from reference TRBV5-4 and TRBJ2-2): ETGVTQSPTHLIKTRGQQVTLRCSSQSGHNTVSWYQQALGQGPQFIFQYYREEENGRGNFPPRFSGLQFPNYSSELNVNALELDDSALYLCASSSPSGARTTGELFFGEGSRLTVL.

The chain joins TRBV5-4 to TRBJ1-1; TRBD1 matches 7 bases. The CDR3 spans 16 residues. Germline assignment: CDR1 SGHNT and CDR2 YYREEE (reference sequence). After removal of 5 bases from V and 0 bases from J, the junction contained 10 bases not matched to a gene. DNA for the CDR3: TGTGCCAGCAGTGTCGGGACAGAACTCATGAACACTGAAGCTTTCTTT. Translation: CASSVGTELMNTEAFF. The full variable domain, rest sourced from reference TRBV5-4 and TRBJ1-1, is ETGVTQSPTHLIKTRGQQVTLRCSSQSGHNTVSWYQQALGQGPQFIFQYYREEENGRGNFPPRFSGLQFPNYSSELNVNALELDDSALYLCASSVGTELMNTEAFFGQGTRLTVV.

V gene TRBV5-1 combines with J gene TRBJ2-7; TRBD1 is a possible D gene (5 bases). CDR1 SGHRS and CDR2 YFSETQ come from the germline V gene. The V gene lost 0 bases and the J gene lost 0 bases, with 10 bases spanning the gap. CDR3 length equals 15 residues. The CDR3 coding sequence is TGCGCCAGCAGCTTGGTGGGGCAGAGCTCCTACGAGCAGTACTTC. It translates to CASSLVGQSSYEQYF.

This chain uses TRBV7-9 with TRBJ2-7; 12 positions agree with TRBD2. V gave up 5 bases and J gave up 6 bases; unmatched junction bases: 8. Germline V gives CDR1 SEHNR, CDR2 FQNEAQ (reference sequence). The CDR3 runs 15 residues. The CDR3: CASSPSRTSGTEQYF. DNA of the CDR3: TGTGCCAGCAGCCCCTCCAGGACTAGCGGGACCGAGCAGTACTTC.

The count of this clone is one. The gene calls are TRBV10-2 and TRBJ1-2, with 11 bases identical to TRBD1. The germline V gene encodes CDR1 WSHSY and CDR2 SAAADI. V trimming: 6 bases; J trimming: 7 bases; junction bases outside the gene matches: 1. The CDR3 is 12 residues long. Here the CDR3 DNA reads TGCGCCAGCAGCGGACAGGGGGCTGGCTACACCTTC. It specifies CASSGQGAGYTF.

V and J are TRBV28 and TRBJ2-7; 7 bases agree with TRBD2. Germline values: CDR1 MDHEN, CDR2 SYDVKM. The CDR3 loop spans 14 amino acids. Trimming cost V 7 bases and J 4 bases; bases outside gene matches: 10. The CDR3 DNA reads as TGTGCCAGCAAAAGAGCGGGGCCCACGTACGAGCAGTACTTC. Protein product: CASKRAGPTYEQYF.